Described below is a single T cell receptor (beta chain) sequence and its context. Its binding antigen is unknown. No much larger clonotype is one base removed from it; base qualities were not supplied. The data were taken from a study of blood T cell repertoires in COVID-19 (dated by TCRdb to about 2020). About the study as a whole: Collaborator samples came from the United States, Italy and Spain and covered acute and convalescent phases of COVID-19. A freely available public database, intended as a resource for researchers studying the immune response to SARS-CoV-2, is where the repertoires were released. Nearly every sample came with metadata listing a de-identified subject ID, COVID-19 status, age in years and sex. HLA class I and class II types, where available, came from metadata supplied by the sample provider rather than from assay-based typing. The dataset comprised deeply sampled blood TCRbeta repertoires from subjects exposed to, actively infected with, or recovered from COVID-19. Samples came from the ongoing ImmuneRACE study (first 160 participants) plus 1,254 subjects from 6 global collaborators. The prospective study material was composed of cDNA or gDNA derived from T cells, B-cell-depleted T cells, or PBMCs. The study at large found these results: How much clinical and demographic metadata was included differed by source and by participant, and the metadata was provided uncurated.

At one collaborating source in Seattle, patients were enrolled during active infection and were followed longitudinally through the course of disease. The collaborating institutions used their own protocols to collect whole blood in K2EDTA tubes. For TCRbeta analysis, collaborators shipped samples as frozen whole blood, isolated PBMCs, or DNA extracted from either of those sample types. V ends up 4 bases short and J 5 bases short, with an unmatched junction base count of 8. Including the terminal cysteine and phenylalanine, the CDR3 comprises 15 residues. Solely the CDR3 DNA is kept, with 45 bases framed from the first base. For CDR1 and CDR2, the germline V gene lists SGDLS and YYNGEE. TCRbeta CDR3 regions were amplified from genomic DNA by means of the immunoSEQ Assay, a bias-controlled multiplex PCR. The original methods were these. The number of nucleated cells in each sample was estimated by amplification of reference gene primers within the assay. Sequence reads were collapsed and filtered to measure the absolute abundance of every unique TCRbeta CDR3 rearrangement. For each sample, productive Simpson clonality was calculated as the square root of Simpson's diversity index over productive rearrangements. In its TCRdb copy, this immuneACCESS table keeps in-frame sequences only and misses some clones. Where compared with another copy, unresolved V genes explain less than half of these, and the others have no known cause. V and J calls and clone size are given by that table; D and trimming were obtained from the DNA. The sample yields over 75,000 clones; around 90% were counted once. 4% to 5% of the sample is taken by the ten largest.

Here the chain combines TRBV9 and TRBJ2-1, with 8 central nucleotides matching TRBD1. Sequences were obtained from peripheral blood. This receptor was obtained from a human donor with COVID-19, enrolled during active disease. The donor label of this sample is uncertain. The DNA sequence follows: TGTGCCAGCAGCATCGGGACAGGCGGGAACAATGAGCAGTTCTTC. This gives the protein CASSIGTGGNNEQFF. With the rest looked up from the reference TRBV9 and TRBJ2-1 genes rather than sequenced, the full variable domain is DSGVTQTPKHLITATGQRVTLRCSPRSGDLSVYWYQQSLDQGLQFLIQYYNGEERAKGNILERFSAQQFPDLHSELNLSSLELGDSALYFCASSIGTGGNNEQFFGPGTRLTVL.